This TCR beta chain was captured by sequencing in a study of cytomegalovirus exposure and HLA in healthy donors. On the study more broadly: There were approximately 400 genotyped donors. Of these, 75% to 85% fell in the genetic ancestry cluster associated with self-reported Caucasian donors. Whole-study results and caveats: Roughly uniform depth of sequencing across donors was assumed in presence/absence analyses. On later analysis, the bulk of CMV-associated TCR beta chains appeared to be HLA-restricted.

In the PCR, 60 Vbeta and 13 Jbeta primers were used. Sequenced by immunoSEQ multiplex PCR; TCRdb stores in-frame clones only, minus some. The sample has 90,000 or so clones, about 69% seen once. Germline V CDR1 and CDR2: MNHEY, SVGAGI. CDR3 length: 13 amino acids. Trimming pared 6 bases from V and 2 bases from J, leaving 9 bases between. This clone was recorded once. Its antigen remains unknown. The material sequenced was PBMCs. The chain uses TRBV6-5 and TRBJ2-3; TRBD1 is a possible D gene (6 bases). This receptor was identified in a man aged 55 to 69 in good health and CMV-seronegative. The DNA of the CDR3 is TGTGCCAGCAGAAGGGGGACCACAGATACGCAGTATTTT. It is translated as CASRRGTTDTQYF.